The T cell receptor (beta chain) under discussion was sequenced for a study of T cells in Graves' hyperthyroidism and ophthalmopathy. The CDR3 covers 13 residues. In germline, CDR1 is SGHTA, CDR2 FQGNSA. Deletions cut 7 bases from V and 2 bases from J, with 6 bases between. Diagnoses were established using clinical symptoms, serum thyroxine and TRAb, thyroid ultrasound and orbital computed tomography. Amplification yielded TCR beta CDR3 regions, with RNA transcripts as the source. TCR CDR3 underwent first-round RT-PCR with the HTBI primer set. TCRdb itself ran the multiplex PCR reads through MiXCR, one entry per CDR3 protein. The data hold 500,000 to 600,000 distinct CDR3 sequences, with 40% to 50% observed a single time. This clonotype was recorded at least ten times.

This receptor was obtained from an adult woman with Graves' disease, either hyperthyroidism or ophthalmopathy (not recorded which). The J gene is TRBJ2-6, the V gene TRBV7-2, with unresolved D. Sequencing was done on a sample of peripheral blood or thyroid tissue (not recorded which). The CDR3 here is CASTRAGANVLTF. CDR3 nucleotides: TGTGCCAGCACCCGGGCTGGGGCCAACGTCCTGACTTTC.